These T cell receptor beta chains were read from a single sample in a study of shared clonotypes between healthy human individuals. This table comes from immunoSEQ multiplex PCR, and its TCRdb copy is limited to in-frame clones, with some not included. The sample holds fewer than 850,000 clones, about 90% seen once. Sequencing used memory CD8+ T cells from PBMCs. The receptors were sampled from a man between 18 and 35 years old in good health. Some clones in this sample may be carry-over from other donors' samples. Both conserved end residues are part of each CDR3. A D gene is named only where the DNA matches it firmly. Clone size, where shown, is once, few, many, or a class for clones that have expanded.

j_call clone_size v_call d_call cdr3_aa cdr3_nt
TRBJ2-1 NA TRBV9 NA CASSPPSYEQFF TGTGCCAGCAGCCCACCTAGCTATGAGCAGTTCTTC
TRBJ2-1 NA TRBV5-1 NA CASSLRGSYNEQFF TGCGCCAGCAGCTTGAGGGGTTCCTACAATGAGCAGTTCTTC
TRBJ2-3 NA TRBV5-1 NA CASSFRLVADTQYF TGCGCCAGCAGCTTCCGACTAGTTGCAGATACGCAGTATTTT
TRBJ2-7 NA TRBV27 TRBD2 CASSPGLAVIYEQYF TGTGCCAGCAGTCCCGGACTAGCGGTAATCTACGAGCAGTACTTC
TRBJ1-1 few TRBV25-1 NA CASSVGGNTEAFF TGTGCCAGCAGCGTGGGCGGGAACACTGAAGCTTTCTTT
TRBJ1-5 NA TRBV15 NA CATSRDALGGESNQPQHF TGTGCCACCAGCAGAGACGCCCTGGGAGGGGAAAGCAATCAGCCCCAGCATTTT
TRBJ2-7 NA TRBV5-5 NA CASSGGTGHYEQYF TGTGCCAGCAGCGGCGGGACGGGCCACTACGAGCAGTACTTC
TRBJ1-2 large TRBV6-5 NA CASSYSRTPIEYGYTF TGTGCCAGCAGTTACTCGCGGACTCCAATAGAATATGGCTACACCTTC
TRBJ2-7 NA TRBV5-6 NA CASSEGREQYF TGTGCCAGCAGTGAGGGTCGCGAGCAGTACTTC
TRBJ2-3 NA TRBV6-5 TRBD2 CANHNSGSDGTQYF TGTGCCAACCATAATAGCGGGAGTGACGGGACGCAGTATTTT
TRBJ2-2 NA TRBV2 NA CASSEGWQGTNTGELFF TGTGCCAGCAGTGAAGGTTGGCAGGGGACGAACACCGGGGAGCTGTTTTTT
TRBJ1-5 NA TRBV7-9 NA CASSLGSSFGRGQPQHF TGTGCCAGCAGCTTAGGTTCCTCATTTGGGAGGGGTCAGCCCCAGCATTTT
TRBJ1-5 NA TRBV6-5 NA CASSPTAGRGPQHF TGTGCCAGCAGTCCCACGGCAGGTCGCGGGCCCCAGCATTTT
TRBJ2-1 NA TRBV7-2 NA CASRVSYEQFF TGTGCCAGCAGGGTAAGCTATGAGCAGTTCTTC
TRBJ2-5 NA TRBV5-1 NA CASSANRAAPGETQYF TGCGCCAGCAGCGCAAACCGGGCCGCACCTGGAGAGACCCAGTACTTC
TRBJ2-2 NA TRBV7-6 TRBD2 CASRFPRTTSGRTNTGELFF TGTGCCAGCAGGTTTCCGCGGACAACTAGCGGGAGGACGAACACCGGGGAGCTGTTTTTT
TRBJ2-7 NA TRBV11-2 TRBD2 CASSLDAAGAYEQYF TGTGCCAGCAGCTTAGATGCGGCGGGGGCCTACGAGCAGTACTTC
TRBJ2-7 NA TRBV15 TRBD2 CATSRKPLAGESVQYF TGTGCCACCAGCAGAAAACCGCTAGCGGGAGAGAGTGTGCAGTACTTC
TRBJ2-1 NA TRBV30 NA CAFNTGLSNNEQFF TGTGCCTTTAATACGGGACTCAGTAACAATGAGCAGTTCTTC
TRBJ2-6 NA TRBV18 TRBD2 CASSPPREGAGANVLTF TGTGCCAGCTCACCACCTCGGGAGGGGGCTGGGGCCAACGTCCTGACTTTC
TRBJ2-7 once TRBV7-8 TRBD2 CASSFSSGRVEQYF TGTGCCAGCAGCTTCTCTAGCGGGAGGGTCGAGCAGTACTTC
TRBJ2-7 few TRBV4-3 TRBD1 CASSQRTGKYEQYF TGCGCCAGCAGCCAACGGACAGGAAAATACGAGCAGTACTTC
TRBJ2-1 NA TRBV19 NA CASSMVGMQFF TGTGCCAGTAGTATGGTGGGGATGCAGTTCTTC
TRBJ2-5 NA TRBV7-9 NA CASSPRGQRQETQYF TGTGCCAGCAGCCCCCGCGGACAGCGCCAAGAGACCCAGTACTTC
TRBJ1-3 NA TRBV4-2 NA CASSPMGAPGNTIYF TGTGCCAGCAGCCCAATGGGGGCCCCTGGAAACACCATATATTTT
TRBJ2-1 NA TRBV27 NA CASSLAPYNEQFF TGTGCCAGCAGCCTGGCCCCGTATAATGAGCAGTTCTTC
TRBJ2-7 NA TRBV6-1 NA CATRPPGFYEQYF TGTGCCACCCGGCCCCCGGGATTCTACGAGCAGTACTTC
TRBJ2-1 NA TRBV7-8 TRBD2 CASSLAEPSGRGNEQFF TGTGCCAGCAGCTTAGCGGAGCCTAGCGGGAGAGGGAATGAGCAGTTCTTC
TRBJ2-1 NA TRBV7-9 TRBD2 CASTGLASYNEQFF TGTGCCAGCACTGGACTAGCCTCCTACAATGAGCAGTTCTTC
TRBJ2-2 NA TRBV19 TRBD2 CASMGGRRNTGELFF TGTGCCAGTATGGGCGGGAGGAGGAACACCGGGGAGCTGTTTTTT
TRBJ1-1 NA TRBV9 NA CASSVVAENTEAFF TGTGCCAGCAGCGTAGTAGCGGAGAACACTGAAGCTTTCTTT
TRBJ2-1 many TRBV7-3 TRBD2 CASSLSGRALNEQFF TGTGCCAGCAGCTTAAGCGGGAGGGCCCTCAATGAGCAGTTCTTC
TRBJ2-1 NA TRBV4-2 TRBD2 CASSHIAGGGDEQFF TGTGCCAGCAGCCACATAGCGGGAGGAGGGGATGAGCAGTTCTTC
TRBJ2-1 NA TRBV7-3 NA CASSFGLGNEQFF TGTGCCAGCAGCTTCGGACTGGGCAATGAGCAGTTCTTC
TRBJ2-1 NA TRBV9 NA CASSVAGTGNNEQFF TGTGCCAGCAGCGTAGCGGGGACTGGGAACAATGAGCAGTTCTTC
TRBJ2-7 NA TRBV5-1 TRBD1 CASSFRQGRGEQYF TGCGCCAGCAGCTTTCGACAGGGAAGGGGTGAGCAGTACTTC
TRBJ2-5 NA TRBV7-9 NA CASSPPGQPETQYF TGTGCCAGCAGCCCTCCAGGACAGCCAGAGACCCAGTACTTC
TRBJ2-1 NA TRBV19 NA CASTSGNEQFF TGTGCCAGTACCTCCGGGAATGAGCAGTTCTTC
TRBJ2-7 NA TRBV19 NA CASSTPRDSYEQYF TGTGCCAGTAGTACCCCCCGGGACTCCTACGAGCAGTACTTC
TRBJ2-5 NA TRBV6-5 NA CASSSLLTGQTQYF TGTGCCAGCAGTTCACTCCTGACCGGCCAGACCCAGTACTTC
TRBJ2-1 NA TRBV28 NA CASSASISYNEQFF TGTGCCAGCAGCGCTAGCATTTCCTACAATGAGCAGTTCTTC
TRBJ2-2 once TRBV27 NA CASSSAVGGNTGELFF TGTGCCAGCAGTTCCGCCGTCGGGGGGAACACCGGGGAGCTGTTTTTT
TRBJ2-1 NA TRBV27 TRBD2 CASNRGLAGYNEQFF TGTGCCAGCAACAGGGGACTAGCGGGTTACAATGAGCAGTTCTTC
TRBJ2-3 NA TRBV5-1 NA CASSLDQALYTQYF TGCGCCAGCAGCTTGGATCAGGCGTTATATACGCAGTATTTT
TRBJ2-1 NA TRBV28 TRBD2 CASRWTSGPYNEQFF TGTGCCAGCAGATGGACTAGCGGGCCCTACAATGAGCAGTTCTTC
TRBJ2-7 NA TRBV28 TRBD1 CASSLWGRGKYEQYF TGTGCCAGCAGTTTGTGGGGCAGGGGGAAGTACGAGCAGTACTTC
TRBJ1-2 NA TRBV18 NA CASSSERGPDGYTF TGTGCCAGCTCATCAGAACGGGGGCCCGATGGCTACACCTTC
TRBJ2-2 NA TRBV7-8 NA CASSLGRAANTGELFF TGTGCCAGCAGCTTAGGTAGGGCGGCGAACACCGGGGAGCTGTTTTTT
TRBJ2-1 few TRBV7-9 NA CASSLYMEFWNNEQFF TGTGCCAGCAGCTTATACATGGAATTTTGGAACAATGAGCAGTTCTTC
TRBJ2-7 NA TRBV6-6 NA CASSYSLGGEQYF TGTGCCAGCAGTTACTCGTTAGGAGGCGAGCAGTACTTC